This T cell receptor (beta chain) was profiled in a study of OX40 agonist ivuxolimab in advanced cancers. In the study overall: Eligibility rules accepted prior anti-PD-1, anti-PD-L1 or anti-CTLA-4 therapy, and 35% to 40% had some. General study findings and limits: Some nonresponders also had low normalized T-cell clonal expansion. CD4+ and CD8+ blood T cells expanded clonally by week 6 at 0.1 to 3.0 mg/kg.

Comment on this clone: The antigen remains undetermined.

Data came from immunoSEQ multiplex PCR; TCRdb stores just in-frame clones and leaves some out. The table has approximately 3,000 clones, 78% seen once. The length of the CDR3 is 15 residues. Germline assignment: CDR1 MNHEY and CDR2 SVGAGI. The V gene end was trimmed by 6 bases and the J gene end by 6 bases; junction bases not matched to a gene: 12. The V gene is TRBV6-5, the J gene TRBJ1-1; 8 bases match TRBD1. The sample in question was CD4+ or CD8+ T cells sorted from blood, obtained in a trial of the OX40 agonist ivuxolimab. This receptor was identified in an adult with an advanced solid tumor such as melanoma, head and neck, liver or kidney cancer. This CDR3 is CASRLTGAKDAEAFF. The DNA of the CDR3 is TGTGCCAGCAGACTGACAGGGGCTAAGGACGCTGAAGCTTTCTTT.